This record looks at one TCR beta chain sequence and its context. The target antigen is unknown. These data originate in a study of T cell responses to AZD1222 COVID-19 vaccine. Overall study results and limits: Seropositive at baseline were only six AZD1222 recipients. As reported, nearly half of all spike-specific TCRs target variant regions that are unmutated. Two AZD1222 doses significantly raised spike-specific TCR breadth and depth over controls.

The germline V gene encodes CDR1 MNHEY and CDR2 SVGAGI. V dropped 4 bases and J dropped 5 bases, with 11 bases sitting between them. The CDR3 is 13 residues long. TCRdb's copy holds only in-frame clones and misses some; the assay was immunoSEQ multiplex PCR. The data contain around 110,000 clones, about 90% of them singletons. This chain links TRBV6-5 with TRBJ1-1; a weak D match, TRBD1 (5 bases). The TCR sequence derives from an adult who received the AZD1222 COVID-19 vaccine. This material consisted of peripheral blood, taken 28 days after the second AZD1222 dose. The CDR3 is CASSWGGITEAFF. CDR3 coding DNA: TGTGCCAGCAGTTGGGGGGGGATAACTGAAGCTTTCTTT.